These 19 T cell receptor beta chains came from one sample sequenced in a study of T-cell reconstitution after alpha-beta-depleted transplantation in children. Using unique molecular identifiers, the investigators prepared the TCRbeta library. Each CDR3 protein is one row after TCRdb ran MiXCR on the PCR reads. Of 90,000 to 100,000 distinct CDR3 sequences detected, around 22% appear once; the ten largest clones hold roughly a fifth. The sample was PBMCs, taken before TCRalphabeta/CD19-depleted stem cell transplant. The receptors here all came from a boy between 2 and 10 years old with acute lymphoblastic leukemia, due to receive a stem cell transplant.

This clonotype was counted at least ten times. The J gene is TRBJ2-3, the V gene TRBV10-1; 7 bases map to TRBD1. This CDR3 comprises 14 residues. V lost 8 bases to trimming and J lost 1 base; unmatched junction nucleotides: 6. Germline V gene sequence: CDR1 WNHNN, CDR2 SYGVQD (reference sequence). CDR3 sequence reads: CASSRDSRTDTQYF. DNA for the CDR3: TGCGCCAGCTCCCGGGACAGCCGCACAGATACGCAGTATTTT.

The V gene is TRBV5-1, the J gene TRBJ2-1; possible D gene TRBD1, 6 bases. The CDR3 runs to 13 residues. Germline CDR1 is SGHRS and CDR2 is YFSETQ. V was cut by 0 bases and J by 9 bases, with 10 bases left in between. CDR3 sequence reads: CASSLERGSEQFF. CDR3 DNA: TGCGCCAGCAGCTTGGAGAGGGGGAGTGAGCAGTTCTTC.

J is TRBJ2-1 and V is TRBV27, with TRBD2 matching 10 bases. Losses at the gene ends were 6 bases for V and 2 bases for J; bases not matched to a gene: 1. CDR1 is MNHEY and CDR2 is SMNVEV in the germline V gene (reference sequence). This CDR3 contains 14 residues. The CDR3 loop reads CASRTSGTYNEQFF. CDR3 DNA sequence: TGTGCCAGCAGAACTAGCGGGACCTACAATGAGCAGTTCTTC.

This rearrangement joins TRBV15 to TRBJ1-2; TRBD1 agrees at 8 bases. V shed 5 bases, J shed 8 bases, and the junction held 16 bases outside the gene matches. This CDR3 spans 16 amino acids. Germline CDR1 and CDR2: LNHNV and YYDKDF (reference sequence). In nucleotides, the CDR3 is TGTGCCACCAGCCCCCAGTGGGAGACAGGGGCGGACGGCTACACCTTC. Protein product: CATSPQWETGADGYTF.

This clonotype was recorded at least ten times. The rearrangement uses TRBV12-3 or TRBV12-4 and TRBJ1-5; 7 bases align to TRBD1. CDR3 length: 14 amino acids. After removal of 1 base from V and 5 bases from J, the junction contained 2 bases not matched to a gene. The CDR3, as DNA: TGTGCCAGCAGTTTAGGGGACAGAGATCAGCCCCAGCATTTT. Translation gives CASSLGDRDQPQHF.

CDR3 nucleotide sequence: TGTGCCAGCAGCTTAGTAACAAGCGGAGGGAACAATGAGCAGTTCTTC. Amino acids: CASSLVTSGGNNEQFF. The chain has TRBV7-9 and TRBJ2-1, with a tentative D call TRBD2 (6 bases). The length of the CDR3 is 16 residues. Germline CDR1 reads SEHNR; CDR2 reads FQNEAQ (reference sequence). V was pared by 1 base and J by 5 bases, with 15 bases between.

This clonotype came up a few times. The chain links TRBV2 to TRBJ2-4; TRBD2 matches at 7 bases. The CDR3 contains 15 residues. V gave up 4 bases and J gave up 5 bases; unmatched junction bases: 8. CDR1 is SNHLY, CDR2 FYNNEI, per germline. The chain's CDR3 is CASSGLAYGENIQYF. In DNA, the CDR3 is TGTGCCAGCAGTGGACTAGCATATGGGGAAAACATTCAGTACTTC.

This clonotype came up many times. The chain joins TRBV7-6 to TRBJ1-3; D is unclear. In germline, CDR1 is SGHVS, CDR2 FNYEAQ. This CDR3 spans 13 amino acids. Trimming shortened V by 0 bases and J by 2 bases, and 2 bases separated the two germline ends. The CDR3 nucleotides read TGTGCCAGCAGCTTAGCGGCTGGAAACACCATATATTTT. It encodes CASSLAAGNTIYF.

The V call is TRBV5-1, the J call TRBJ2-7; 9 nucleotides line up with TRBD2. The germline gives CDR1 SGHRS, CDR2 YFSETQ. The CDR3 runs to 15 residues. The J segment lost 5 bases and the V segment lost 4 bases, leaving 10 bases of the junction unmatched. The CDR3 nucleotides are TGCGCCAGCAGCCTAATAGCGGGAGCGTTCGACGAGCAGTACTTC. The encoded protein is CASSLIAGAFDEQYF.

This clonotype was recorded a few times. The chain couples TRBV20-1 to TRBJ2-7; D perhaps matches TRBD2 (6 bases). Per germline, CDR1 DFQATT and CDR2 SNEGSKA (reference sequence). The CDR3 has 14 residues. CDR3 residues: CSHVPGTSAYEQYF. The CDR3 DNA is TGCAGCCACGTTCCCGGGACTTCTGCCTACGAGCAGTACTTC.

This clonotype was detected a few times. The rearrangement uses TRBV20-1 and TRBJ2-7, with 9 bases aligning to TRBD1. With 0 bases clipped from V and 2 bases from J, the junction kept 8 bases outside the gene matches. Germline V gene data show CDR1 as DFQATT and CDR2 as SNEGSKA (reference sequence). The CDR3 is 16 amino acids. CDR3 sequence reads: CSARDFRQGGTYEQYF. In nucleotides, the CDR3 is TGCAGTGCTAGAGACTTCCGACAGGGGGGGACCTACGAGCAGTACTTC.

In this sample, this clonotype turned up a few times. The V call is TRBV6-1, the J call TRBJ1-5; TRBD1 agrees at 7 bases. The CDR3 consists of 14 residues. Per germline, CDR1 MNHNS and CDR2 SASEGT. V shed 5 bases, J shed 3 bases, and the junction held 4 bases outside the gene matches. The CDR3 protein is CASSRDRDNQPQHF. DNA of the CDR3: TGTGCCAGCAGTAGGGACAGAGACAATCAGCCCCAGCATTTT.

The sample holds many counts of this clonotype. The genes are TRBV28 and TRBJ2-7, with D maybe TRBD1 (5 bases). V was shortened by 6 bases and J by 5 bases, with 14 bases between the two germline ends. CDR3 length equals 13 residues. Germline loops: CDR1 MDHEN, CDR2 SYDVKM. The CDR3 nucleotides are TGTGCCAGCAGCCCCAGGGTTGCCCACGAGCAGTACTTC. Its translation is CASSPRVAHEQYF.

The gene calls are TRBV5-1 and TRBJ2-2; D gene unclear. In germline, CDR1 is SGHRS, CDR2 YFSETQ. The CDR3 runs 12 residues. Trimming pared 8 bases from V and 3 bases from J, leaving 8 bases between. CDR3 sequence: CARPRDTGELFF. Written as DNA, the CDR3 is TGCGCCAGGCCTAGGGACACCGGGGAGCTGTTTTTT.

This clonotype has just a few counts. The chain's CDR3 is CASGPVTGEKLFF. The CDR3 coding sequence is TGTGCCAGCGGGCCGGTAACTGGTGAAAAACTGTTTTTT. The genes are TRBV6-2 or TRBV6-3 and TRBJ1-4, with D hard to call. Trimming took off 8 bases at V and 7 bases at J, with 14 bases between the two ends. CDR1 and CDR2 (germline): MNHEY, SVGEGT. CDR3 size: 13 residues.

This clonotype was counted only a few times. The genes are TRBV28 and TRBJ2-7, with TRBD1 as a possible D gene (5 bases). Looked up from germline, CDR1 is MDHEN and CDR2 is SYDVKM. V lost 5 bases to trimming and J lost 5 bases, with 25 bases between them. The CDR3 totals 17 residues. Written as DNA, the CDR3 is TGTGCCAGCAGTGCCCCGGTTAGTTTCCTTAGGGGTCACGAGCAGTACTTC. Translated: CASSAPVSFLRGHEQYF.

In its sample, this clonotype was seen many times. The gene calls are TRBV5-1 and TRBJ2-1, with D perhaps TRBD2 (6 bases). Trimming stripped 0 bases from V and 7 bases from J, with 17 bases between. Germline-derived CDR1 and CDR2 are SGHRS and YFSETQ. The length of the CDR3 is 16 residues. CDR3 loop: CASSLGDSVFWNEQFF. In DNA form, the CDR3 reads TGCGCCAGCAGCTTGGGGGACTCCGTTTTCTGGAATGAGCAGTTCTTC.

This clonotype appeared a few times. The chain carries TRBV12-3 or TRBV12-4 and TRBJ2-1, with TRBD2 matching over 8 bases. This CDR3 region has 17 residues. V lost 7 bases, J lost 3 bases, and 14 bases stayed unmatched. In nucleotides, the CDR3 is TGTGCCAGCACCTACCGTTTCGGGAGGGCCGACTACAATGAGCAGTTCTTC. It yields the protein CASTYRFGRADYNEQFF.

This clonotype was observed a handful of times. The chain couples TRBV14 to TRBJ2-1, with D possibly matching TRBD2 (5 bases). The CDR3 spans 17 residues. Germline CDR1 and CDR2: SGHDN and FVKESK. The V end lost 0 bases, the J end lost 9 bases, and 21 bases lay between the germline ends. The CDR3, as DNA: TGTGCCAGCAGCCAAGATGGAGGCTTCGGTCGGCGCACTGAGCAGTTCTTC. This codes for CASSQDGGFGRRTEQFF.